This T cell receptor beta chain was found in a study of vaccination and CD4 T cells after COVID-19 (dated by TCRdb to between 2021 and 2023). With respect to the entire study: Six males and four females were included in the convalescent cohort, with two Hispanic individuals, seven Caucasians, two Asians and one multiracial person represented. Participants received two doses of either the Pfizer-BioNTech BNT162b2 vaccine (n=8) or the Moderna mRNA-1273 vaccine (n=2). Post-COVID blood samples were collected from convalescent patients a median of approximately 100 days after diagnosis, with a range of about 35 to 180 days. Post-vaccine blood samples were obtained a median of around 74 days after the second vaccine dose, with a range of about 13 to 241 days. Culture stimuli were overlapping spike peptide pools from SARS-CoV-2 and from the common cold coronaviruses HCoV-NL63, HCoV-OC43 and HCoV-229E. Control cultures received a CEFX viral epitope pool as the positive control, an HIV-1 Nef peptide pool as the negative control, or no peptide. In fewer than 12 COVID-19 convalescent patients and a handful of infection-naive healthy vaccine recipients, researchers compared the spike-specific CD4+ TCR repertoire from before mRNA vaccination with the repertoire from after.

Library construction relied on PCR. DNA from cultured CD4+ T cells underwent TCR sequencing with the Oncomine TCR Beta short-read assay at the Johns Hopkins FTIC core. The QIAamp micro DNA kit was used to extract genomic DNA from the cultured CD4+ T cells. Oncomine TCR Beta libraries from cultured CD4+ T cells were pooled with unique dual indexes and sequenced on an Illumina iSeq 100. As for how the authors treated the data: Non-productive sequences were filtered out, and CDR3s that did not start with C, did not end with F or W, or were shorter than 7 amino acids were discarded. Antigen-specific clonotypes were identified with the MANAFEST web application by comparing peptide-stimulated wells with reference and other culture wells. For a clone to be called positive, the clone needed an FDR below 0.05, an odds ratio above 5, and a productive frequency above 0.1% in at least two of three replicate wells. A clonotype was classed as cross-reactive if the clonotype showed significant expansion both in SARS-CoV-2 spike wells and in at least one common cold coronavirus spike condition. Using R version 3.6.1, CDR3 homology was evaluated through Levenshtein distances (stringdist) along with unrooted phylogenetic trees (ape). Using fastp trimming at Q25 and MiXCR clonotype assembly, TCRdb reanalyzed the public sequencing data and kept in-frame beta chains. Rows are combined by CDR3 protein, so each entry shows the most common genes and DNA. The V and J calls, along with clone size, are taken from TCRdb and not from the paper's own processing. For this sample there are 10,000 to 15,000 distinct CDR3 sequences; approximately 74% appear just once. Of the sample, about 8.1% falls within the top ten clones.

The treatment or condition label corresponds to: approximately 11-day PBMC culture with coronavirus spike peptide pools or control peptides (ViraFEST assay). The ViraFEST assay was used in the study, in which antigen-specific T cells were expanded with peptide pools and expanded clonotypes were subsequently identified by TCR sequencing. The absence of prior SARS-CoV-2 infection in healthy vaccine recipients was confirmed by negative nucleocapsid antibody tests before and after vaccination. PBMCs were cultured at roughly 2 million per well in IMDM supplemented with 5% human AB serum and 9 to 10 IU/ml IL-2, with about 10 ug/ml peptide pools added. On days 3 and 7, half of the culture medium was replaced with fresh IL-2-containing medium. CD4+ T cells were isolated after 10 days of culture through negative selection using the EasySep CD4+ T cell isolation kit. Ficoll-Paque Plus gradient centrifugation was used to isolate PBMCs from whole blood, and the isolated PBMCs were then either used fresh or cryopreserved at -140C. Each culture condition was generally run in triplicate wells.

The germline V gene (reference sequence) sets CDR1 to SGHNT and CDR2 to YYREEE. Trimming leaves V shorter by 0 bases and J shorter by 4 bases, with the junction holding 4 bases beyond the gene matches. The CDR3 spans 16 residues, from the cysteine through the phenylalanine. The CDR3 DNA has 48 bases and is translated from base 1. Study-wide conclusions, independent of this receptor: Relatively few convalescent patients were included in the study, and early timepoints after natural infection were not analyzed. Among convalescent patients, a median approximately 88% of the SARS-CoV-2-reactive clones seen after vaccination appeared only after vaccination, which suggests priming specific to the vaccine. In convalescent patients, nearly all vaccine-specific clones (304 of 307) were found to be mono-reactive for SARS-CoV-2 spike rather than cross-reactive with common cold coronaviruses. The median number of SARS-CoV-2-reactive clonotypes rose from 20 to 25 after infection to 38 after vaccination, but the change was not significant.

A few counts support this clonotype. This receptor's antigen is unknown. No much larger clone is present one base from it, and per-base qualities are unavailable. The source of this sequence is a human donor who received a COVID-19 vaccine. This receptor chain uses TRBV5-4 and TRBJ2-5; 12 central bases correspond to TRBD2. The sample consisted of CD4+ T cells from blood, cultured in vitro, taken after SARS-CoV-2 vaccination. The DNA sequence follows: TGTGCCAGCAGCTTGGCCCTAGCGGGGGGGCCAGAGACCCAGTACTTC. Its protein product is CASSLALAGGPETQYF. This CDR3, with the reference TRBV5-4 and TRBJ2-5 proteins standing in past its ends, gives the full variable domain ETGVTQSPTHLIKTRGQQVTLRCSSQSGHNTVSWYQQALGQGPQFIFQYYREEENGRGNFPPRFSGLQFPNYSSELNVNALELDDSALYLCASSLALAGGPETQYFGPGTRLLVL.